This TCR beta chain was sequenced during a study of CD8+CD57+ T cells in acquired aplastic anemia. Study context: The study obtained an average of 3.2 ug of DNA from sorted CD4+ and CD8+ cells.

Findings of the study overall: Patients and controls shared under 35 CD8+ CDR3 sequences, highly expressed in patients.

CDR1 and CDR2 (germline): SGHVS, FNYEAQ. The CDR3 consists of 13 residues. Trimming left V 6 bases short and J 11 bases short, with 17 bases between. With regard to this clonotype: The antigen is unknown.

Profiling of TCR beta VDJ combinations and CDR3 sequences used genomic DNA as template. One entry per CDR3 protein results from TCRdb running MiXCR on the reads. The table has hundreds of thousands of distinct CDR3 sequences, 65% to 75% seen once; the top ten hold 4%. The sequence was collected from a human donor in good health, serving as a control. This chain joins TRBV7-6 and TRBJ1-5; no firm D call. Sequencing used sorted CD4+, CD8+, or CD8+CD57+ T cells (not recorded which) from PBMCs. CDR3 sequence (DNA): TGTGCCAGCAGACCTACGGATGTTCCGTCCCAGCATTTT. Protein: CASRPTDVPSQHF.